The next 32 T cell receptor beta chains were all read from a single sample in a study of control samples from healthy donors and cancer patients. This table comes from immunoSEQ multiplex PCR, and its TCRdb copy is limited to in-frame clones, with some not included. The sample yields about 120,000 clones, about nine tenths seen once. The sample comprised blood. The receptors derive from a man between 18 and 35 years old in good health.

The chain has TRBV4-2 and TRBJ2-5; 10 nucleotides match TRBD2. The V segment lost 0 bases and the J segment 5 bases; nucleotides outside the gene matches: 12. The germline V gene encodes CDR1 LGHNA and CDR2 YNFKEQ. CDR3 length: 18 amino acids. The CDR3 sequence is CASSQDPPAGGRAETQYF. CDR3 in DNA: TGTGCCAGCAGCCAAGACCCCCCAGCGGGGGGGCGGGCTGAGACCCAGTACTTC.

This rearrangement joins TRBV5-5 to TRBJ2-5, with TRBD2 identical over 8 bases. Unmatched junction bases numbered 7, after V lost 1 base and J lost 5 bases. Germline-derived CDR1 and CDR2 are SGHKS and YYEKEE (reference sequence). This CDR3 is 15 amino acids long. The CDR3 sequence is CASSLYGGAPETQYF. In DNA, the CDR3 is TGTGCCAGCAGCTTGTACGGGGGGGCCCCGGAGACCCAGTACTTC.

This clone was picked up one time. This sequence joins TRBV12-5 and TRBJ1-2; 7 bases are shared with TRBD1. This CDR3 spans 16 amino acids. Germline CDR1 and CDR2: LGHNT and FRNRAP. The trim removed 1 base at V and 5 bases at J, leaving 10 bases unmatched. The chain's CDR3 is CASGLEAVQGSYGYTF. CDR3 DNA: TGTGCTAGTGGTTTGGAAGCGGTACAGGGGAGTTATGGCTACACCTTC.

The chain joins TRBV12-3 or TRBV12-4 to TRBJ2-7; D is ambiguous. The CDR3 length is 11 residues. V was pared by 3 bases and J by 4 bases, with 4 bases between. The CDR3: CASSFSYEQYF. DNA of the CDR3: TGTGCCAGCAGTTTTTCTTACGAGCAGTACTTC.

This rearrangement joins TRBV5-4 to TRBJ2-7; D possibly matches TRBD1 or TRBD2 (6 bases each). V shed 0 bases and J shed 3 bases, with 10 bases lying between them. This CDR3 region has 14 residues. Per germline, CDR1 SGHNT and CDR2 YYREEE (reference sequence). Here the CDR3 DNA reads TGTGCCAGCAGCTTGGGAGGGGGGAGCTACGAGCAGTACTTC. It yields the protein CASSLGGGSYEQYF.

The V call is TRBV5-1, the J call TRBJ1-4; 7 nucleotides line up with TRBD1. Germline V gene data show CDR1 as SGHRS and CDR2 as YFSETQ. The CDR3 extends over 14 amino acids. Trimming at V came to 4 bases and at J to 5 bases, leaving 5 bases not matched to a gene. The CDR3 DNA sequence: TGCGCCAGCAGCGAGGACAGGATGAATGAAAAACTGTTTTTT. This codes for CASSEDRMNEKLFF.

The chain has TRBV11-1 and TRBJ2-5, with D perhaps being TRBD1 or TRBD2 (6 bases each). Germline V gene sequence: CDR1 SGHAT, CDR2 FQDESV (reference sequence). The V end lost 0 bases, the J end lost 4 bases, and 12 bases lay between the germline ends. The CDR3 covers 15 residues. The CDR3 reads CASSLARGRLETQYF. DNA for the CDR3: TGTGCCAGCAGCTTAGCCCGGGGGCGGTTAGAGACCCAGTACTTC.

V and J are TRBV19 and TRBJ1-1; no definite D call. Looked up from germline, CDR1 is LNHDA and CDR2 is SQIVND (reference sequence). Trimming left V 9 bases short and J 0 bases short, with 8 bases between. This CDR3 spans 12 amino acids. DNA for the CDR3: TGTGCCAGCCGAGAAATGAACACTGAAGCTTTCTTT. As protein: CASREMNTEAFF.

V usage is TRBV4-2 and J usage is TRBJ1-2, with a tentative D call TRBD1 (6 bases). The germline V and J ends were trimmed by 0 bases and 4 bases, with 12 bases remaining between them. Germline CDR1 and CDR2: LGHNA and YNFKEQ. This CDR3 region has 15 residues. The CDR3 is CASSQDRDNLYGYTF. The CDR3 coding sequence is TGTGCCAGCAGCCAAGATCGGGACAACCTCTATGGCTACACCTTC.

The chain employs TRBV11-2 and TRBJ1-2, with 7 bases fitting TRBD1. V gave up 1 base and J gave up 6 bases; unmatched junction bases: 8. The germline V gene has CDR1 SGHAT and CDR2 FQNNGV. The CDR3 is 15 amino acids. The CDR3: CASSLAQGQRNGYTF. The CDR3 nucleotides read TGTGCCAGCAGCTTAGCCCAGGGACAGCGAAATGGCTACACCTTC. The entire variable domain, with the rest obtained from reference TRBV11-2 and TRBJ1-2, is as follows: EAGVAQSPRYKIIEKRQSVAFWCNPISGHATLYWYQQILGQGPKLLIQFQNNGVVDDSQLPKDRFSAERLKGVDSTLKIQPAKLEDSAVYLCASSLAQGQRNGYTFGSGTRLTVV.

This chain connects TRBV5-4 to TRBJ1-2; D unresolved. CDR1 is SGHNT and CDR2 is YYREEE in the germline V gene (reference sequence). Trimming stripped 1 base from V and 8 bases from J, with 12 bases between. The CDR3 runs to 13 residues. CDR3 nucleotide sequence: TGTGCCAGCAGCTTGATAGTAGCCAGCGGCTACACCTTC. Its translation is CASSLIVASGYTF.

V is TRBV2 and J is TRBJ1-5, with a tentative D call TRBD1 (5 bases). The CDR3 runs 16 residues. V was pared by 4 bases and J by 1 base, with 14 bases between. CDR1 is SNHLY and CDR2 is FYNNEI in the germline V gene. This CDR3 is CASSGSAGESNQPQHF. The CDR3 nucleotides are TGTGCCAGCAGTGGTTCTGCGGGGGAGAGCAATCAGCCCCAGCATTTT. Drawing the rest from reference TRBV2 and TRBJ1-5, the complete variable domain is EPEVTQTPSHQVTQMGQEVILRCVPISNHLYFYWYRQILGQKVEFLVSFYNNEISEKSEIFDDQFSVERPDGSNFTLKIRSTKLEDSAMYFCASSGSAGESNQPQHFGDGTRLSIL.

V usage is TRBV5-5 and J usage is TRBJ2-3; D is undetermined. The germline V gene encodes CDR1 SGHKS and CDR2 YYEKEE (reference sequence). The V end lost 6 bases, the J end lost 5 bases, and 13 bases lay between the germline ends. The length of the CDR3 is 13 residues. CDR3 sequence (DNA): TGTGCCAGCACCGAGTATGGTGTAGATACGCAGTATTTT. Amino acids: CASTEYGVDTQYF.

This chain uses TRBV19 with TRBJ2-5, with D possibly TRBD1 on 5 matching bases. Germline V gene sequence: CDR1 LNHDA, CDR2 SQIVND (reference sequence). V was shortened by 4 bases and J by 0 bases, with 15 bases between the two germline ends. This CDR3 is 16 amino acids long. The CDR3 sequence is CASSRYYQDNQETQYF. The CDR3 nucleotides are TGTGCCAGTAGTAGATACTACCAGGACAACCAAGAGACCCAGTACTTC.

V usage is TRBV9 and J usage is TRBJ2-2, with D tentatively TRBD1 (5 bases). V was shortened by 3 bases and J by 6 bases, with 9 bases between the two germline ends. The CDR3 is made up of 13 amino acids. In germline, CDR1 is SGDLS, CDR2 YYNGEE. The CDR3 loop reads CASSAQGSGELFF. As DNA, the CDR3 is TGTGCCAGCAGCGCCCAGGGATCCGGGGAGCTGTTTTTT.

The chain carries TRBV7-3 and TRBJ1-2; 7 nucleotides match TRBD1. The CDR3 sequence is 15 residues long. Germline V gives CDR1 SGHTA, CDR2 FQGTGA. Trimming cost V 4 bases and J 4 bases; bases outside gene matches: 9. The CDR3 DNA reads TGTGCCAGCAGCTCCGCAGGGGGTCTTGGCTATGGCTACACCTTC. Protein product: CASSSAGGLGYGYTF.

Regarding this clone: The identical CDR3 is also encoded by other nucleotide sequences in the sample. The chain joins TRBV4-1 to TRBJ1-5; TRBD1 is a possible D gene (5 bases). This CDR3 contains 13 residues. Trimming removed 0 bases at V and 7 bases at J, with 7 bases between. Germline V lookup: CDR1 MGHRA, CDR2 YSYEKL. CDR3 sequence reads: CASSQDRGQPQHF. Here the CDR3 DNA reads TGCGCCAGCAGCCAAGATCGGGGGCAGCCCCAGCATTTT.

The chain combines TRBV30 with TRBJ2-4; the D gene is possibly TRBD1 (6 bases). V was shortened by 0 bases and J by 6 bases, with 9 bases between the two germline ends. Germline V gene data show CDR1 as GTSNPN and CDR2 as SVGIG (reference sequence). CDR3 length: 13 residues. The CDR3 loop is CAWSVKGVNIQYF. In DNA form, the CDR3 reads TGTGCCTGGAGTGTGAAGGGGGTAAACATTCAGTACTTC.

The V gene is TRBV6-5, the J gene TRBJ2-3, with a possible D match to TRBD1 (6 bases). The CDR3 sequence is 15 residues long. Per the germline V gene, CDR1 is MNHEY and CDR2 is SVGAGI. The ends were cut back, 0 bases at V and 2 bases at J, with 9 bases in the middle. In DNA, the CDR3 is TGTGCCAGCAGTTACTCGGGACACATCACAGATACGCAGTATTTT. Residues: CASSYSGHITDTQYF.

The CDR3 coding sequence is TGTGCCAGTAGCTCCGTGGGACAGGGGGCTGACACCGGGGAGCTGTTTTTT. The encoded protein is CASSSVGQGADTGELFF. The chain couples TRBV19 to TRBJ2-2, with TRBD1 matching over 12 bases. The ends lost 6 bases at V and 3 bases at J; junction bases unmatched: 8. From germline, CDR1 is LNHDA and CDR2 SQIVND (reference sequence). CDR3 size: 17 residues.

This clone occurred once. The gene calls are TRBV3-1 (or the pseudogene TRBV3-2) and TRBJ1-2; TRBD1 might be the D (6 bases). V lost 3 bases, J lost 0 bases, and 17 bases lay in between. The CDR3 length is 17 residues. The V gene's germline CDR1 is LGHDT and CDR2 YNNKEL (reference sequence). The CDR3 region is CASSHGQIRITNYGYTF. CDR3 coding DNA: TGTGCCAGCAGCCACGGACAGATCCGTATTACTAACTATGGCTACACCTTC.

The CDR3 bases are TGTGCCAGCAGCGCCCCAGGGGGCTCTAATTCACCCCTCCACTTT. Its translation is CASSAPGGSNSPLHF. This sequence joins TRBV9 and TRBJ1-6; TRBD1 matches at 8 bases. Losses at the gene ends were 3 bases for V and 6 bases for J; bases not matched to a gene: 5. Germline CDR1 and CDR2: SGDLS and YYNGEE. There are 15 residues in the CDR3.

In this sample, this clone turned up once. In DNA, the CDR3 is TGTGCCAGCAGCTTACAGGGACCAAACACTGAAGCTTTCTTT. It translates to CASSLQGPNTEAFF. The chain is built from TRBV7-3 and TRBJ1-1; weak D call: TRBD1 (5 bases). Trimming shortened V by 2 bases and J by 2 bases, and 9 bases separated the two germline ends. Germline CDR1 SGHTA, CDR2 FQGTGA. The CDR3 extends over 14 amino acids.

The CDR3 spells CASTRQIGGAYTGELFF. CDR3 nucleotide sequence: TGTGCCAGCACCCGCCAGATTGGCGGAGCTTACACCGGGGAGCTGTTTTTT. The chain has TRBV9 and TRBJ2-2, with D unclear. The CDR3 extends over 17 amino acids. The V end was cut by 6 bases, the J end by 3 bases, with 21 bases between. CDR1 is SGDLS and CDR2 is YYNGEE in the germline V gene.

The CDR3 bases are TGTGCCAGCAGGGACACCGGGGGGGCCGGCTACACCTTC. Translating gives CASRDTGGAGYTF. This sequence joins TRBV3-1 (or the pseudogene TRBV3-2) and TRBJ1-2; D perhaps matches TRBD1 (6 bases). The germline gives CDR1 LGHDT, CDR2 YNNKEL (reference sequence). V was shortened by 6 bases and J by 8 bases, with 16 bases between the two germline ends. The CDR3 is 13 residues long.

This clone came up a few times. The chain employs TRBV7-9 and TRBJ1-6, with 7 bases aligning to TRBD1. The CDR3 has 12 amino acids. The germline CDR1 and CDR2 sequences are SEHNR and FQNEAQ (reference sequence). The J segment lost 14 bases and the V segment lost 5 bases, leaving 6 bases of the junction unmatched. The CDR3 loop reads CASSRGTATLHF. The CDR3 nucleotides read TGTGCCAGCAGCCGCGGGACAGCTACCCTCCACTTT.

The V gene is TRBV20-1, the J gene TRBJ1-6, with a possible D match to TRBD1 (5 bases). This CDR3 comprises 13 residues. From germline, CDR1 is DFQATT and CDR2 SNEGSKA (reference sequence). Trimming removed 3 bases at V and 6 bases at J, with 9 bases between. CDR3 in amino acids: CSASWGGNSPLHF. As DNA, the CDR3 is TGCAGTGCTAGTTGGGGGGGTAATTCACCCCTCCACTTT.

The chain uses TRBV6-1 and TRBJ1-4; TRBD1 agrees at 9 bases. CDR1 is MNHNS and CDR2 is SASEGT in the germline V gene. The J segment lost 5 bases and the V segment lost 2 bases, leaving 12 bases of the junction unmatched. The CDR3 is made up of 18 amino acids. The CDR3 sequence: CASSETPGTGYGNEKLFF. The DNA of the CDR3 is TGTGCCAGCAGTGAAACACCCGGGACAGGGTATGGGAATGAAAAACTGTTTTTT.

This chain uses TRBV12-3 or TRBV12-4 with TRBJ1-6; D unclear. This CDR3 region has 12 residues. Trimming took off 0 bases at V and 11 bases at J, with 5 bases between the two ends. The CDR3 DNA reads as TGTGCCAGCAGTTTAGCGCAGACACCCCTCCACTTT. Translating gives CASSLAQTPLHF.

This chain links TRBV9 with TRBJ1-5; no reliable D call. The CDR3 spans 14 residues. Germline values: CDR1 SGDLS, CDR2 YYNGEE. The V end was cut by 0 bases, the J end by 2 bases, with 6 bases between. The CDR3 spells CASSVDGRNQPQHF. For the CDR3, the DNA is TGTGCCAGCAGCGTAGACGGGCGCAATCAGCCCCAGCATTTT.

The V gene is TRBV5-1, the J gene TRBJ2-7; 7 nucleotides align to TRBD2. V lost 0 bases, J lost 3 bases, and 6 bases stayed unmatched. Germline CDR1 and CDR2: SGHRS and YFSETQ. The CDR3 extends over 15 amino acids. The CDR3 spells CASSLGLADIYEQYF. CDR3 sequence (DNA): TGCGCCAGCAGCTTGGGGCTAGCGGATATCTACGAGCAGTACTTC.

This chain joins TRBV11-1 and TRBJ1-1; D call uncertain. The V gene lost 3 bases and the J gene lost 1 base, with 9 bases spanning the gap. The CDR3 sequence is 14 residues long. Germline V gene data show CDR1 as SGHAT and CDR2 as FQDESV (reference sequence). This CDR3 is CASSFTERNTEAFF. The CDR3 DNA follows: TGTGCCAGCAGCTTCACCGAGAGGAACACTGAAGCTTTCTTT. Supplemented by reference TRBV11-1 and TRBJ1-1, the full variable domain reads EAEVAQSPRYKITEKSQAVAFWCDPISGHATLYWYRQILGQGPELLVQFQDESVVDDSQLPKDRFSAERLKGVDSTLKIQPAELGDSAMYLCASSFTERNTEAFFGQGTRLTVV.